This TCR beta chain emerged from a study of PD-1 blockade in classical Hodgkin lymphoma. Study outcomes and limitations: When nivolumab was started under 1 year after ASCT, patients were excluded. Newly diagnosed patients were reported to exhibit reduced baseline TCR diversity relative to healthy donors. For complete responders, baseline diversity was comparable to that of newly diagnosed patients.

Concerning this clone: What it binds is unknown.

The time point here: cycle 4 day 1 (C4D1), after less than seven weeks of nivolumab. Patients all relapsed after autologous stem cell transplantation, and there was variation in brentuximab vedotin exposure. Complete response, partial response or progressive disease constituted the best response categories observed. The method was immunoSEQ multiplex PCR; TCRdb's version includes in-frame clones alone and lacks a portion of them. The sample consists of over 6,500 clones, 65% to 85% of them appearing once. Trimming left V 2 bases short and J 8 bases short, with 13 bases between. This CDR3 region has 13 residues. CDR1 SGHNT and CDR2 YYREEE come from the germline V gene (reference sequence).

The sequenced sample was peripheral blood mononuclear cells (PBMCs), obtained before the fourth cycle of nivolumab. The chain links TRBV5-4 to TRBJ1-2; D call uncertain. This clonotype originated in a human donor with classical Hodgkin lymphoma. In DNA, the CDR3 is TGTGCCAGCAGCTTTAGGTCTGATGGCGGCTACACCTTC. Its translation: CASSFRSDGGYTF. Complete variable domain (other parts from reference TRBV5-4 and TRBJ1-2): ETGVTQSPTHLIKTRGQQVTLRCSSQSGHNTVSWYQQALGQGPQFIFQYYREEENGRGNFPPRFSGLQFPNYSSELNVNALELDDSALYLCASSFRSDGGYTFGSGTRLTVV.